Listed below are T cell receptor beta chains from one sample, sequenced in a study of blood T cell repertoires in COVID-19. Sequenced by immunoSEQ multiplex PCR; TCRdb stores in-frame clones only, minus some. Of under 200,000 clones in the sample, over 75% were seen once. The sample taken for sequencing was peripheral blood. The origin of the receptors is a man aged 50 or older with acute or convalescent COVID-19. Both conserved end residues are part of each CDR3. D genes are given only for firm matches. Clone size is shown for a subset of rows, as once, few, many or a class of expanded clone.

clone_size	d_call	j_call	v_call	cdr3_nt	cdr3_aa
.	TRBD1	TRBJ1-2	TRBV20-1	TGCAGTGCTAGAGGACAGGGCTGGGGCACCTTC	CSARGQGWGTF
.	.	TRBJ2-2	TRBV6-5	TGTGCCAGCAGGACTACACCGAACACCGGGGAGCTGTTTTTT	CASRTTPNTGELFF
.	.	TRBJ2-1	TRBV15	TGTGCCACCAGCAGGGATTGGACGGGGAATGAGCAGTTCTTC	CATSRDWTGNEQFF
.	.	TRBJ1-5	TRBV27	TGTGCCAGCCGAACCGCAGGGAGCAATCAGCCCCAGCATTTT	CASRTAGSNQPQHF
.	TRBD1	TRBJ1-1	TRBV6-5	TGTGCCAGCAGAGTGACAGGGAACTCGAACACTGAAGCTTTCTTT	CASRVTGNSNTEAFF
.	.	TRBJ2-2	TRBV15	TGTGCCACCAGCAGAGACCTAGCAGGGGCCGGGGAGCTGTTTTTT	CATSRDLAGAGELFF
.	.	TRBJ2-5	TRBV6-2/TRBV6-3	TGTGCCAGCAGTTACTCGACACATCCCCCGTTTGATCAAGAGACCCAGTACTTC	CASSYSTHPPFDQETQYF
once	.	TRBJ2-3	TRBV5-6	TGTGCCAGCAGCTTTCAGGGGTTGATAGATACGCAGTATTTT	CASSFQGLIDTQYF
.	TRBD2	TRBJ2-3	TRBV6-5	TGTGCCAGCAGCTGGACTAGCGGGAGCGCAGATACGCAGTATTTT	CASSWTSGSADTQYF
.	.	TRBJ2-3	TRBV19	TGTGCCAGTAGTATCTGGGGGCCCGGAGATACGCAGTATTTT	CASSIWGPGDTQYF
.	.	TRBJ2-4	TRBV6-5	TGTGCCAGCAGTTACTCAATCGCGCGAGCCAAAAACATTCAGTACTTC	CASSYSIARAKNIQYF
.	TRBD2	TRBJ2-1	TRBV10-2	TGCGCCAGCAACTTACTAGCGGGAGAATACAATGAGCAGTTCTTC	CASNLLAGEYNEQFF
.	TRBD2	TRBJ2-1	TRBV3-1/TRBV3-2	TGTGCCAGCAGCCAAGATCAACTAGCGGGAGGCCGCTACAATGAGCAGTTCTTC	CASSQDQLAGGRYNEQFF
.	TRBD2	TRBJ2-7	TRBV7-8	TGTGCCAGCAGCTTAGCGCTAGGGACTAGCGGGAGGAGCTACGAGCAGTACTTC	CASSLALGTSGRSYEQYF
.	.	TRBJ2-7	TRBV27	TGTGCCAGCAGTTTAGACTCTTCCTACGAGCAGTACTTC	CASSLDSSYEQYF
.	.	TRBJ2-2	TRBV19	TGTGCCAGTAGTATAATAGCCACCGGGGAGCTGTTTTTT	CASSIIATGELFF